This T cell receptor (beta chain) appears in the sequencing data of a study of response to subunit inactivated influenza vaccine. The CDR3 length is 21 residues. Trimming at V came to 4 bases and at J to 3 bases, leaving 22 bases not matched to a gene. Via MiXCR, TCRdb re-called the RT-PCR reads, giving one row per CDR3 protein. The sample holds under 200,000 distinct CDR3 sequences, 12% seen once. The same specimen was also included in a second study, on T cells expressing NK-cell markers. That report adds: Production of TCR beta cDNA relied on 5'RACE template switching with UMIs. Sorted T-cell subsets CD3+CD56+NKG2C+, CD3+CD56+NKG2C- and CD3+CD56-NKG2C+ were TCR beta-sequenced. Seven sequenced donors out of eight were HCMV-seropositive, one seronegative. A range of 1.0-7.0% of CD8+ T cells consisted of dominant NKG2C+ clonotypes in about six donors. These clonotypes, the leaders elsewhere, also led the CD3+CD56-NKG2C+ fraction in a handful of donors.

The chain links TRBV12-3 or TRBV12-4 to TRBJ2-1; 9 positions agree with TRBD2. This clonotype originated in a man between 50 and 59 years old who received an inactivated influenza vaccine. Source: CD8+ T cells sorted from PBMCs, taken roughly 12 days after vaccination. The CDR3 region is CASSWGISGTSLPLGYNEQFF. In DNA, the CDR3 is TGTGCCAGCAGTTGGGGAATTTCCGGGACTAGCCTACCTTTGGGCTACAATGAGCAGTTCTTC.